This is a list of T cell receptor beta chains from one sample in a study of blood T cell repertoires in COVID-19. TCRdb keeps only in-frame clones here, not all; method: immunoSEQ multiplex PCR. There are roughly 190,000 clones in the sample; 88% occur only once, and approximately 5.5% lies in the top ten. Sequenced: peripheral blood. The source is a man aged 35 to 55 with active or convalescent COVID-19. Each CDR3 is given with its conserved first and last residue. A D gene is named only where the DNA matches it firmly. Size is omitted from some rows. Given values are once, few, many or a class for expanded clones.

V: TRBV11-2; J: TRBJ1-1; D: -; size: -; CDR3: CASSLDLAAQEAFF; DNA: TGTGCCAGCAGCTTAGATCTGGCGGCGCAAGAAGCTTTCTTT
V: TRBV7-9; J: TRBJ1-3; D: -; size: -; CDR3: CASSLGGNTIYF; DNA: TGTGCCAGCAGCTTAGGAGGGAACACCATATATTTT
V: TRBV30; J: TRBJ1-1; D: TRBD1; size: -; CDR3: CAWDRARIPEQGNTEAFF; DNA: TGTGCCTGGGACAGGGCTAGGATCCCCGAACAGGGTAACACTGAAGCTTTCTTT
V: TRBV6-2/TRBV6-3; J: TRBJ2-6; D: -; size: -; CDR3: CASSTLGANVLTF; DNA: TGTGCCAGCAGTACGCTAGGGGCCAACGTCCTGACTTTC
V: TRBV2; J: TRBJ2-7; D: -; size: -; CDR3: CASSDGAVTYEQYF; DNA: TGTGCCAGCAGTGATGGGGCGGTAACCTACGAGCAGTACTTC
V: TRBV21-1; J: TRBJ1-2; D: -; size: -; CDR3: CARSWGQGPRYGYTF; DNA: TGTGCCAGGAGCTGGGGACAGGGACCTAGATATGGCTACACCTTC
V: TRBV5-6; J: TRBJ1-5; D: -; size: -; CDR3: CASSLGGLHNQPQHF; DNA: TGTGCCAGCAGCTTGGGGGGCCTTCACAATCAGCCCCAGCATTTT
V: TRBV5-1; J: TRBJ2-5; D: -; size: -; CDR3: CASSLGQYQETQYF; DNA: TGCGCCAGCAGCTTGGGTCAGTACCAAGAGACCCAGTACTTC
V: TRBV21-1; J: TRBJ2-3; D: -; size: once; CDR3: CASSKSGSTDTQYF; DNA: TGTGCCAGCAGCAAGTCTGGCAGCACAGATACGCAGTATTTT
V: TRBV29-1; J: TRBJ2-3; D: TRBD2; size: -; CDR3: CIGTSGRTSTDTQYF; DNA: TGCATCGGAACTAGCGGGAGGACTAGCACAGATACGCAGTATTTT
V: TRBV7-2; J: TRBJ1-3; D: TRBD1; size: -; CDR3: CASSGDRAGNTIYF; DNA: TGTGCCAGCAGCGGGGACAGGGCTGGAAACACCATATATTTT
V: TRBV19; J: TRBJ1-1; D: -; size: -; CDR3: CASRPLEGRSTEAFF; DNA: TGTGCCAGTAGACCGTTGGAGGGACGGTCCACTGAAGCTTTCTTT
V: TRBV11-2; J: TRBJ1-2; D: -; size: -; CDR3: CASSLDGARWGLDRYTF; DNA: TGTGCCAGCAGCTTAGATGGCGCACGGTGGGGACTCGATCGCTACACCTTC
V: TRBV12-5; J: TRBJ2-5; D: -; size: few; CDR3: CASAYSTGGVETQYF; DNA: TGTGCTAGTGCCTACTCGACAGGCGGTGTGGAGACCCAGTACTTC
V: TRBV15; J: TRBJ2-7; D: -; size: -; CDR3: CATSAQRLVTYEQYF; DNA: TGTGCCACCAGCGCACAAAGACTAGTTACCTACGAGCAGTACTTC
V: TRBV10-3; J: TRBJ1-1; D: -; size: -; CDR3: CAISDTGTNTEAFF; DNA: TGTGCCATCAGTGATACAGGGACGAACACTGAAGCTTTCTTT
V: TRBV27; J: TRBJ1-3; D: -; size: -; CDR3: CASSLSIVTMGNTIYF; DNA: TGTGCCAGCAGTTTATCGATTGTGACAATGGGAAACACCATATATTTT
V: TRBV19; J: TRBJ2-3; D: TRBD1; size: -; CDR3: CASSTTGPADTQYF; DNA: TGTGCCAGTAGTACGACAGGGCCAGCAGATACGCAGTATTTT
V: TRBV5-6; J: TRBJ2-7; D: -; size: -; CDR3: CASSLGATSSYEQYF; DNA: TGTGCCAGCAGCTTGGGAGCGACTAGCTCCTACGAGCAGTACTTC
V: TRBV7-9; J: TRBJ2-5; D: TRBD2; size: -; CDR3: CASSTGAKAGGQETQYF; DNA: TGTGCCAGCAGCACTGGGGCGAAAGCGGGGGGTCAAGAGACCCAGTACTTC
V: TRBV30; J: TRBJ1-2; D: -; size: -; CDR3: CAWTPGMTAVGYTF; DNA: TGTGCCTGGACCCCAGGGATGACCGCGGTGGGCTACACCTTC
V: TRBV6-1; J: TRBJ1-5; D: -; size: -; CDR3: CASSEDIEGLTFGADQPQHF; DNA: TGTGCCAGCAGTGAAGATATAGAGGGACTAACGTTCGGGGCGGATCAGCCCCAGCATTTT
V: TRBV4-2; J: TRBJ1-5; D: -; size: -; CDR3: CASSQGRGGPQHF; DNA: TGTGCCAGCAGCCAAGGGAGGGGAGGGCCCCAGCATTTT
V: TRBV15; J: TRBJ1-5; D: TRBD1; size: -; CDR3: CATSQITGGIGQPQHF; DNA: TGTGCCACCAGCCAGATTACAGGGGGTATAGGTCAGCCCCAGCATTTT
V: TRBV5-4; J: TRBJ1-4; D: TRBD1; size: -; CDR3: CASSLGPGQGDEKLFF; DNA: TGTGCCAGCAGCTTGGGACCGGGACAGGGGGATGAAAAACTGTTTTTT
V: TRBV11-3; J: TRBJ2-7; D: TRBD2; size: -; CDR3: CASSMRLAGGPGDEQYF; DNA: TGTGCCAGCAGCATGAGACTAGCGGGAGGGCCAGGGGACGAGCAGTACTTC
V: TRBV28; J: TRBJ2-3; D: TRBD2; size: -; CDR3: CASSLLAGASHTQYF; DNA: TGTGCCAGCAGTTTACTAGCGGGGGCGAGTCATACGCAGTATTTT
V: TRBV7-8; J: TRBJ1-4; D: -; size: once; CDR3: CASSFGTAFGEKLFF; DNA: TGTGCCAGCAGCTTCGGGACTGCTTTTGGCGAAAAACTGTTTTTT
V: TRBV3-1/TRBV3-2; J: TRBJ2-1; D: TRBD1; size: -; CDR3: CASSLRDREQFF; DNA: TGTGCCAGCAGCCTCCGGGACAGGGAGCAGTTCTTC
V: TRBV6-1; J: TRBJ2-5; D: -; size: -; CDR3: CASSEQGYQETQYF; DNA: TGTGCCAGCAGTGAGCAGGGTTATCAAGAGACCCAGTACTTC